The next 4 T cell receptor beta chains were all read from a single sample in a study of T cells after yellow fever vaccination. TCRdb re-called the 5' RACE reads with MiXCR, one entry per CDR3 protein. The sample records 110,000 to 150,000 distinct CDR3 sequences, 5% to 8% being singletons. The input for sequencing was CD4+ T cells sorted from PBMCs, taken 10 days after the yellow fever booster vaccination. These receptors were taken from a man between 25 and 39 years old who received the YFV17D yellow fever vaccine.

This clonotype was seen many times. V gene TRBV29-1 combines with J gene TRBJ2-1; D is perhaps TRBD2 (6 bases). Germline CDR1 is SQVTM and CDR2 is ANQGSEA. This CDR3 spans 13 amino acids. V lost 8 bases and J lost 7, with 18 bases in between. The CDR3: CSLSLLAGNEQFF. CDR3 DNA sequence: TGCAGCTTATCCCTCTTGGCGGGGAATGAGCAGTTCTTC.

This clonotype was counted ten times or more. The chain's CDR3 is CASSLGYGQEEYNEQFF. The CDR3 nucleotides read TGTGCCAGCAGCTTAGGGTACGGACAGGAAGAGTACAATGAGCAGTTCTTC. This chain links TRBV7-2 with TRBJ2-1; TRBD1 agrees at 7 bases. The junction had 10 bases not matched to a gene; V was cut back by 1 base and J by 4 bases. CDR3 length: 17 residues. CDR1 and CDR2 (germline): SGHTA, FQGNSA.

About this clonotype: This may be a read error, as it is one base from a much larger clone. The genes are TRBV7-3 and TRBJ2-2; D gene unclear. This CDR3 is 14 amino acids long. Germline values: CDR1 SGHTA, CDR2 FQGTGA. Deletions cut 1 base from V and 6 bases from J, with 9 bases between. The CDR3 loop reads CASSLIGQSGELFF. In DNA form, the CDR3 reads TGTGCCAGCAGCTTAATCGGGCAGTCCGGGGAGCTGTTTTTT.

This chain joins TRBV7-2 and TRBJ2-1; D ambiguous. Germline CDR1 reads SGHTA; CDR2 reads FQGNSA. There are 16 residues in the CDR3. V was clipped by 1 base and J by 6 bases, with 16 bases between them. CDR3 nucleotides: TGTGCCAGCAGCTTAGGAATTGCGGAGAGTGGCAATGAGCAGTTCTTC. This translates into CASSLGIAESGNEQFF.